Sequencing of this T cell receptor (beta chain) was carried out in a study of blood T cells in healthy people across ages. This clonotype appeared once. A read error may be the cause here, since a much bigger clone is one base away. PCR was performed a second time for roughly 7 to 11 cycles using a sample-barcoded 5' primer and a J-beta primer mix. MiXCR, run by TCRdb on the 5' RACE reads, gives a single entry per CDR3 protein. Of 780,000 or so distinct CDR3 sequences in the sample, about 53% are singletons; the top ten hold roughly two fifths. Germline CDR1 and CDR2: SQVTM and ANQGSEA. The CDR3 length is 11 residues.

The specimen was blood. The TCR sequence derives from a man at least 80 years old in good health. This chain connects TRBV29-1 to TRBJ2-7; D gene ambiguous. CDR3 sequence (DNA): TGCAGCGTCAAGGGTTCCTACGGGCAGTACTTC. It yields the protein CSVKGSYGQYF.